In this sample, the clone carrying this T cell receptor (beta chain) turned up once. Its cognate antigen is unknown. The data were obtained in a study of cytotoxic CD8 clonotypes in ibrutinib-treated CLL. About the study: The study included under twelve relapsed/refractory and under 16 treatment-naive patients; 17 to 18 had IGHV unmutated disease. Samples averaged roughly 260,000 productive templates and 94,082 productive rearrangements. General study points: Circulating CD8+ T-cell counts were tracked by baseline clonality, which exceeded that of age-matched healthy donors. Sampling times (in sustained-remission versus progressing patients) were not the same.

Germline-derived CDR1 and CDR2 are LNHNV and YYDKDF (reference sequence). V shed 6 bases and J shed 0 bases, with 5 bases lying between them. The CDR3 spans 12 residues. Data came from immunoSEQ multiplex PCR; TCRdb stores just in-frame clones and leaves some out. The sample holds about 330,000 clones, under 70% seen once. The clonotype was recovered from a human donor with chronic lymphocytic leukemia. The V and J genes are TRBV15 and TRBJ1-1; D is ambiguous. Source: PBMCs, taken after 36 months of ibrutinib treatment. The CDR3 region is CATRHLNTEAFF. CDR3 nucleotide sequence: TGTGCCACCAGACATTTGAACACTGAAGCTTTCTTT.